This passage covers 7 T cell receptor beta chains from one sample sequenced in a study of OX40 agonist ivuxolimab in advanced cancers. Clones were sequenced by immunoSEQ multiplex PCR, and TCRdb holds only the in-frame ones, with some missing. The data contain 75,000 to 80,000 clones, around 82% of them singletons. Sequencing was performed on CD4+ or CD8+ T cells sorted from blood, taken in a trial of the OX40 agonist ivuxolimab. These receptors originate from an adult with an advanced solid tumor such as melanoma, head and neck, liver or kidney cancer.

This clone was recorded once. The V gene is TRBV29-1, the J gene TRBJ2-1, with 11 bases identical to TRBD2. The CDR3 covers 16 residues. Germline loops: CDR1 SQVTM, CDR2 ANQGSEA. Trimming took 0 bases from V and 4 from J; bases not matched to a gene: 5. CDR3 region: CSVEDTSGGNYNEQFF. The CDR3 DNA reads TGCAGCGTTGAAGACACTAGCGGGGGTAATTACAATGAGCAGTTCTTC.

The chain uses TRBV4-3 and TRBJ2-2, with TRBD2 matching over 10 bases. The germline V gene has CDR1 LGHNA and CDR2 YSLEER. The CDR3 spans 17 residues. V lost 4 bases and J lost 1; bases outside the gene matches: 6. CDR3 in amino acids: CASSPNLAGVNTGELFF. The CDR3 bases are TGCGCCAGCAGCCCCAACCTAGCGGGGGTGAACACCGGGGAGCTGTTTTTT.

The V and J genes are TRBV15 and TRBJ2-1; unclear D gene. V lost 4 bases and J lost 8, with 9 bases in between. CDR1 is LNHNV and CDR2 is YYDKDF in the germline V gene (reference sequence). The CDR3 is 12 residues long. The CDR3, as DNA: TGTGCCACCAGCACCGTAAGGCATGAGCAGTTCTTC. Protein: CATSTVRHEQFF.

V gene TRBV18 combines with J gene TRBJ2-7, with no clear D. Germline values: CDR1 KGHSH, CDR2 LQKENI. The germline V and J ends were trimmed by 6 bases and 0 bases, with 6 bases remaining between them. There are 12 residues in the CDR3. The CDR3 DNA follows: TGTGCCAGCTCTTCTAGCTCCTACGAGCAGTACTTC. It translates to CASSSSSYEQYF. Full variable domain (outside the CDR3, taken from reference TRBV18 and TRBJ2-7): NAGVMQNPRHLVRRRGQEARLRCSPMKGHSHVYWYRQLPEEGLKFMVYLQKENIIDESGMPKERFSAEFPKEGPSILRIQQVVRGDSAAYFCASSSSSYEQYFGPGTRLTVT.

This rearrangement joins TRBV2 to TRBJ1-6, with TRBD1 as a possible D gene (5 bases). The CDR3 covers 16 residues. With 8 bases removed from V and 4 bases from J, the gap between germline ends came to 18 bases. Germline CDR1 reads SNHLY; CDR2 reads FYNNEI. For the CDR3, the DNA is TGTGCCAGCGTGGCGACACGGGACTCATATAATTCACCCCTCCACTTT. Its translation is CASVATRDSYNSPLHF.

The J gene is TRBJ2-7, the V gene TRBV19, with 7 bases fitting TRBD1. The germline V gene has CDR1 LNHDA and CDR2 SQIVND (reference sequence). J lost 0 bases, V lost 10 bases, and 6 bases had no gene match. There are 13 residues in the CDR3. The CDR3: CATQGDTSYEQYF. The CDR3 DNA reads TGTGCCACTCAGGGGGACACCTCCTACGAGCAGTACTTC. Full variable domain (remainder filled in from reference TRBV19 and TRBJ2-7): DGGITQSPKYLFRKEGQNVTLSCEQNLNHDAMYWYRQDPGQGLRLIYYSQIVNDFQKGDIAEGYSVSREKKESFPLTVTSAQKNPTAFYLCATQGDTSYEQYFGPGTRLTVT.

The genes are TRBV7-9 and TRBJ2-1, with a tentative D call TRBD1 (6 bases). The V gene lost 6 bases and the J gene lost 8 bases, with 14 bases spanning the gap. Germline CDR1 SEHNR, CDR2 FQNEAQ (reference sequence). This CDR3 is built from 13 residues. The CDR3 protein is CASRAGDTDEQFF. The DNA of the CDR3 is TGTGCCAGCAGAGCAGGGGATACGGATGAGCAGTTCTTC.